This paragraph covers one T cell receptor (beta chain) sequence. The data are from a study of cytomegalovirus exposure and HLA in healthy donors. The protocol was immunoSEQ multiplex PCR, while the TCRdb copy is restricted to in-frame clones and leaves out a portion. The sample carries around 140,000 clones, about 87% recorded once. The CDR3 length is 16 residues. V lost 3 bases to trimming and J lost 9 bases; unmatched junction nucleotides: 10. CDR1 and CDR2 (germline): MGHRA, YSYEKL. The clonotype comes from a man younger than 30 in good health and CMV-seropositive. This sequence joins TRBV4-1 and TRBJ2-1; the match to TRBD1 covers 11 bases. The sample comprised PBMCs. The CDR3 nucleotides are TGCGCCAGCAGCCACCCCCTTAGGACAGGGGGCCGTGAGCAGTTCTTC. The encoded protein is CASSHPLRTGGREQFF.